The 25 T cell receptor beta chains in this list originate from one sample, sequenced in a study of blood T cell repertoires in COVID-19. Libraries were prepared by immunoSEQ multiplex PCR; TCRdb keeps only in-frame clonotypes and omits some of them. Among 60,000 or so clones listed, 85% were seen once. The sample taken for sequencing was peripheral blood. The receptors were gathered from a human donor in a cohort sampled during active COVID-19.

The chain employs TRBV7-6 and TRBJ2-2; a weak D match, TRBD1 (6 bases). The CDR3 covers 15 residues. V gave up 7 bases and J gave up 6 bases, with 18 bases separating them. Germline-derived CDR1 and CDR2 are SGHVS and FNYEAQ. The CDR3 region is CASTILQGFAGELFF. DNA of the CDR3: TGTGCCAGCACCATCCTACAGGGTTTCGCCGGGGAGCTGTTTTTT.

The chain joins TRBV2 to TRBJ2-5; 8 bases line up with TRBD2. V shed 4 bases and J 4 bases; nucleotides not matched to a gene: 2. Per the germline V gene, CDR1 is SNHLY and CDR2 is FYNNEI. This CDR3 is built from 13 residues. CDR3 nucleotides: TGTGCCAGCAGTGGACTAGCGAGAGAGACCCAGTACTTC. This encodes CASSGLARETQYF.

The chain has TRBV24-1 and TRBJ1-2, with D perhaps matching TRBD1 (5 bases). This CDR3 is 14 amino acids long. Germline V gene lookup returns CDR1 KGHDR and CDR2 SFDVKD. V lost 1 base to trimming and J lost 8 bases, with 13 bases between them. DNA for the CDR3: TGTGCCACCAGTGATTTCTCGGAGGGACGCGGCTACACCTTC. Its protein is CATSDFSEGRGYTF.

This clone was seen only a few times. J is TRBJ1-2 and V is TRBV25-1, with 9 bases lining up with TRBD1. The CDR3 has 13 residues. Germline V lookup: CDR1 MGHDK, CDR2 SYGVNS. V was clipped by 8 bases and J by 8 bases; unmatched bases: 9. The CDR3 DNA reads as TGTGCCAGCGGGAAGGGACAGGGTGGGGGCTACACCTTC. Translation: CASGKGQGGGYTF.

The gene calls are TRBV2 and TRBJ1-4; TRBD1 aligns across 9 bases. The ends lost 6 bases at V and 5 bases at J; junction bases unmatched: 4. The CDR3 runs 14 residues. Germline values: CDR1 SNHLY, CDR2 FYNNEI. CDR3: CASRAGTGNEKLFF. The DNA of the CDR3 is TGTGCCAGCAGGGCCGGGACAGGGAATGAAAAACTGTTTTTT.

By share, this clone ranks as medium-sized (0.01 to 0.1%). The gene calls are TRBV10-2 and TRBJ2-5, with 8 bases aligning to TRBD2. V dropped 2 bases and J dropped 6; count of bases not matched to a gene: 5. Germline V gene lookup returns CDR1 WSHSY and CDR2 SAAADI. The CDR3 is 14 residues long. The CDR3 nucleotides are TGCGCCAGCAGTGAGACGGGGGGGGCTCAGACCCAGTACTTC. Amino acid sequence: CASSETGGAQTQYF.

The V gene is TRBV7-8, the J gene TRBJ1-5; 7 positions match TRBD1. With V trimmed by 1 base and J by 4 bases, 4 bases remained unmatched. There are 15 residues in the CDR3. In germline, CDR1 is SGHVS, CDR2 FQNEAQ. CDR3 coding DNA: TGTGCCAGCAGCTTAGTGTCGACAGGGAATCAGCCCCAGCATTTT. Amino acids: CASSLVSTGNQPQHF.

The V call is TRBV30, the J call TRBJ1-2; 8 bases align to TRBD1. CDR3 length: 11 residues. CDR1 and CDR2 from the germline V gene are GTSNPN and SVGIG (reference sequence). J lost 7 bases, V lost 5 bases, and 3 bases had no gene match. This CDR3 is CAWGTGGGYTF. CDR3 nucleotide sequence: TGTGCCTGGGGGACAGGCGGTGGCTACACCTTC.

The V call is TRBV9, the J call TRBJ2-5; 10 bases agree with TRBD2. Losses at the gene ends were 0 bases for V and 5 bases for J; bases not matched to a gene: 4. Germline values: CDR1 SGDLS, CDR2 YYNGEE. This CDR3 spans 15 amino acids. CDR3 amino acids: CASSVAAGGVETQYF. CDR3 DNA: TGTGCCAGCAGCGTAGCAGCGGGGGGGGTGGAGACCCAGTACTTC.

The chain is built from TRBV12-3 or TRBV12-4 and TRBJ1-2; TRBD1 might be the D (6 bases). Between the trimmed V and J ends, which lost 6 bases and 8 bases, there was a span of 16 bases. CDR3 length: 13 residues. The CDR3 protein is CASRQGRFGGYTF. The CDR3 DNA reads as TGTGCCAGCAGACAGGGCCGATTCGGCGGCTACACCTTC.

The chain couples TRBV12-3 or TRBV12-4 to TRBJ1-2; D is unclear. The CDR3 is 13 amino acids. Between the trimmed V and J ends, which lost 3 bases and 4 bases, there was a span of 9 bases. The CDR3 DNA is TGTGCCAGCAGTTTGGGAGGGCGCTATGGCTACACCTTC. It yields the protein CASSLGGRYGYTF.

Turning to this clone: The junction departs from the called germline gene at one end, perhaps through a read error. The chain recombines TRBV13 with TRBJ2-5; 10 positions agree with TRBD1. Germline V gene data show CDR1 as PRHDT and CDR2 as FYEKMQ (reference sequence). The CDR3 runs 15 residues. The CDR3 is CASSLGTGAWETQYF. CDR3 DNA sequence: TGTGCCAGCAGCCTAGGGACAGGGGCGTGGGAGACCCAGTACTTC.

J is TRBJ1-5 and V is TRBV6-1; 8 positions agree with TRBD1. The J segment lost 3 bases and the V segment lost 1 base, leaving 2 bases of the junction unmatched. Germline assignment: CDR1 MNHNS and CDR2 SASEGT. The CDR3 runs 15 residues. The CDR3 coding sequence is TGTGCCAGCAGTGAAGGACAGGGGCCCAATCAGCCCCAGCATTTT. Translation gives CASSEGQGPNQPQHF.

CDR3: CASSAQQGADGYTF. Written as DNA, the CDR3 is TGTGCCAGTAGTGCGCAACAGGGGGCGGATGGCTACACCTTC. The chain recombines TRBV19 with TRBJ1-2, with 9 nucleotides matching TRBD1. The germline V gene has CDR1 LNHDA and CDR2 SQIVND (reference sequence). The CDR3 consists of 14 residues. J gave up 6 bases and V 5 bases, and 7 bases lay outside the gene matches.

As DNA, the CDR3 is TGTGCCAGCAGCCATTCACCGGGACAGGGATATGGCTACACCTTC. Translation: CASSHSPGQGYGYTF. The chain joins TRBV3-1 (or the pseudogene TRBV3-2) to TRBJ1-2; the match to TRBD1 covers 9 bases. V trimming: 3 bases; J trimming: 5 bases; junction bases outside the gene matches: 7. CDR3 length: 15 amino acids. The V gene's germline CDR1 is LGHDT and CDR2 YNNKEL (reference sequence).

V usage is TRBV7-2 and J usage is TRBJ2-5; 7 bases line up with TRBD2. Germline V gene data show CDR1 as SGHTA and CDR2 as FQGNSA. This CDR3 contains 14 residues. The V and J ends lost 5 bases and 5 bases, in that order; junction bases with no gene match: 8. The chain's CDR3 is CASSTRGVGETQYF. The CDR3 nucleotides read TGTGCCAGCAGCACCCGGGGGGTCGGGGAGACCCAGTACTTC. The variable domain in full, with the rest retrieved from reference TRBV7-2 and TRBJ2-5, is GAGVSQSPSNKVTEKGKDVELRCDPISGHTALYWYRQSLGQGLEFLIYFQGNSAPDKSGLPSDRFSAERTGGSVSTLTIQRTQQEDSAVYLCASSTRGVGETQYFGPGTRLLVL.

The V call is TRBV7-3, the J call TRBJ2-7; 7 bases align to TRBD1. In germline, CDR1 is SGHTA, CDR2 FQGTGA. This CDR3 has 15 residues. The J segment lost 5 bases and the V segment lost 5 bases, leaving 12 bases of the junction unmatched. CDR3 region: CASSPAASRGNEQYF. CDR3 DNA: TGTGCCAGCAGCCCCGCGGCCAGCAGGGGGAACGAGCAGTACTTC.

The CDR3 sequence: CASSQWGGDTGELFF. CDR3 nucleotide sequence: TGCGCCAGCAGCCAATGGGGCGGGGACACCGGGGAGCTGTTTTTT. This rearrangement joins TRBV4-3 to TRBJ2-2, with a tentative D call TRBD2 (6 bases). The CDR3 extends over 15 amino acids. The V gene's germline CDR1 is LGHNA and CDR2 YSLEER. V gave up 2 bases and J gave up 3 bases, with 10 bases separating them.

V is TRBV9 and J is TRBJ2-2; 10 positions match TRBD2. The CDR3 has 15 amino acids. After removal of 3 bases from V and 8 bases from J, the junction contained 7 bases not matched to a gene. Looked up from germline, CDR1 is SGDLS and CDR2 is YYNGEE. The CDR3 sequence: CASSDSGGAAGELFF. For the CDR3, the DNA is TGTGCCAGCAGCGACAGCGGGGGGGCCGCTGGGGAGCTGTTTTTT.

This chain connects TRBV5-6 to TRBJ2-7, with 9 bases aligning to TRBD2. Per germline, CDR1 SGHDT and CDR2 YYEEEE. The CDR3 has 14 amino acids. The junction had 2 bases not matched to a gene; V was cut back by 2 bases and J by 2 bases. The CDR3 coding sequence is TGTGCCAGCAGCTTTCCTAGCGGGACCTACGAGCAGTACTTC. Translation gives CASSFPSGTYEQYF. The full variable domain, rest sourced from reference TRBV5-6 and TRBJ2-7, is DAGVTQSPTHLIKTRGQQVTLRCSPKSGHDTVSWYQQALGQGPQFIFQYYEEEERQRGNFPDRFSGHQFPNYSSELNVNALLLGDSALYLCASSFPSGTYEQYFGPGTRLTVT.

The chain uses TRBV11-2 and TRBJ1-2; the match to TRBD1 covers 10 bases. Germline lookup yields CDR1 SGHAT and CDR2 FQNNGV. V lost 6 bases, J lost 5 bases, and 9 bases stayed unmatched. The CDR3 consists of 15 residues. Here the CDR3 DNA reads TGTGCCAGCAGTCCCGAGCCGGGACAGGGGTATGGCTACACCTTC. Amino acid sequence: CASSPEPGQGYGYTF.

V gene TRBV11-3 combines with J gene TRBJ2-1; 11 bases fit TRBD2. CDR1 is SGHNT and CDR2 is YENEEA in the germline V gene. The V and J ends lost 5 bases and 5 bases, in that order; junction bases with no gene match: 5. The CDR3 spans 15 residues. Here the CDR3 DNA reads TGTGCCAGCAGCCGTAGCGGGGGGGTGAACAATGAGCAGTTCTTC. Translation: CASSRSGGVNNEQFF. The full variable domain, completed using reference TRBV11-3 and TRBJ2-1, is EAGVVQSPRYKIIEKKQPVAFWCNPISGHNTLYWYLQNLGQGPELLIRYENEEAVDDSQLPKDRFSAERLKGVDSTLKIQPAELGDSAVYLCASSRSGGVNNEQFFGPGTRLTVL.

The rearrangement uses TRBV7-9 and TRBJ1-4, with TRBD1 matching 12 bases. This CDR3 is built from 19 residues. With 4 bases clipped from V and 7 bases from J, the junction kept 16 bases outside the gene matches. Germline V gene sequence: CDR1 SEHNR, CDR2 FQNEAQ (reference sequence). The CDR3 nucleotides read TGTGCCAGCAGCTCGCAAACCGGGACAGGGGGCGCAGGGAGTGAAAAACTGTTTTTT. This codes for CASSSQTGTGGAGSEKLFF.

This clone was found a few times. The chain recombines TRBV6-5 with TRBJ1-2, with 8 positions matching TRBD1. The CDR3 length is 13 residues. Looked up from germline, CDR1 is MNHEY and CDR2 is SVGAGI. V lost 4 bases and J lost 6; bases outside the gene matches: 4. For the CDR3, the DNA is TGTGCCAGCAGTTTCAGGGGGCAGAATGGCTACACCTTC. Protein product: CASSFRGQNGYTF.

The V call is TRBV9, the J call TRBJ2-1; a weak D match, TRBD2 (6 bases). CDR1 SGDLS and CDR2 YYNGEE come from the germline V gene. Between the trimmed V and J ends, which lost 4 bases and 0 bases, there was a span of 11 bases. This CDR3 contains 15 residues. In nucleotides, the CDR3 is TGTGCCAGCAGCTTACGCGGGACCTCCTACAATGAGCAGTTCTTC. Translating it yields CASSLRGTSYNEQFF.